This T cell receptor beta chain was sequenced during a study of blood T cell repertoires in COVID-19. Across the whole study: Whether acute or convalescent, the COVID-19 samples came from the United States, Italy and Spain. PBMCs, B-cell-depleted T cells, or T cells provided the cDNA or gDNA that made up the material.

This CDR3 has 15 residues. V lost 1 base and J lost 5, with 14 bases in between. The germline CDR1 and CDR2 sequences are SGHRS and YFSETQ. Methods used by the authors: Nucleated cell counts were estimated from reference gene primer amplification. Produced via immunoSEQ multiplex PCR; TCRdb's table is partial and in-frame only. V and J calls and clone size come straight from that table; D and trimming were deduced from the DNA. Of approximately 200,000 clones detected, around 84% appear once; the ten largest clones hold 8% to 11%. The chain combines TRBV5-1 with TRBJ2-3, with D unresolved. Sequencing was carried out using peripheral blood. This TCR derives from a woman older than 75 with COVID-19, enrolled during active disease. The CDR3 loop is CASSLLPVNQDTQYF. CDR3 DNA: TGCGCCAGCAGCTTGCTACCGGTAAATCAAGATACGCAGTATTTT.